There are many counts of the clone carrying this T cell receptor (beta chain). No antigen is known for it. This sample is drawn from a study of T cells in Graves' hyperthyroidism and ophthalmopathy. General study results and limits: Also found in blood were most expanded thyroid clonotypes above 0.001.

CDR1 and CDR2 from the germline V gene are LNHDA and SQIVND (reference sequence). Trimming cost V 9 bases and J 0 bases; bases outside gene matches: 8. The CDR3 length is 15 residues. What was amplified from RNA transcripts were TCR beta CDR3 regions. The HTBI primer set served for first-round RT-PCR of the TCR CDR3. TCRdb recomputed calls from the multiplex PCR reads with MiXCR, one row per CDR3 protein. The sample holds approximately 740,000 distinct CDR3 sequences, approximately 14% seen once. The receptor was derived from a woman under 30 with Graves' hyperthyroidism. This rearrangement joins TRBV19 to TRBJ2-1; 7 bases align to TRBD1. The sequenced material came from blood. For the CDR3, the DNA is TGTGCCAGCAGCTTGACAGGGAGCTCCTACAATGAGCAGTTCTTC. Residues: CASSLTGSSYNEQFF.